The rows below give T cell receptor beta chains drawn from one sample of a study of T-cell reconstitution after alpha-beta-depleted transplantation in children. MiXCR, applied by TCRdb to the PCR reads, yields one record per CDR3 protein. Seen here are around 410,000 distinct CDR3 sequences, roughly a tenth observed once, and the top ten hold 5% to 6.5%. The sample here was PBMCs from the stem cell graft donor, taken from the stem cell graft. The receptors come from a human donor who donated a stem cell graft to a child with acute myeloid leukemia. Both conserved end residues are trimmed from each CDR3. Expanded clones get a size class; other rows say once, few or many, or leave the size out.

clone_size,v_call,cdr3_aa
NA,TRBV5-1,ASSDPRGLSGANVLT
NA,TRBV5-5,ASSLGREQGSPLH
NA,TRBV5-1,ASSLGVGPDTQY
few,TRBV18,ASRLTSGMTDTQY
NA,TRBV7-8,ASSLKQGGTGELF
few,TRBV11-2,ASSPQGFSGELF
NA,TRBV11-1,PSSRAGALLTNYGYT
few,TRBV5-1,ASSLDYYTQY
NA,TRBV12-3/TRBV12-4,ASTGDRGSNDYNEQF
NA,TRBV5-1,ASKRTGGENTEAF
NA,TRBV6-5,ASSSPTLLSYEQY
few,TRBV4-2,ASSQDPRTDTQY
NA,TRBV19,ASSPIGIENIQY
few,TRBV9,ASSVDGQGDYGYT
few,TRBV4-2,ASSQDRDLYGYT
many,TRBV7-2,ASSLTSGSREQY
few,TRBV13,ASSTLTSGGYTDTQY